These 23 T cell receptor beta chains came from one sample sequenced in a study of blood T cell repertoires in COVID-19. The protocol was immunoSEQ multiplex PCR, while the TCRdb copy is restricted to in-frame clones and leaves out a portion. Of approximately 290,000 clones listed, about 85% are singletons. Specimen: peripheral blood. The receptors derive from a human donor with COVID-19, enrolled during active disease. The donor label of this sample is uncertain.

The rearrangement uses TRBV19 and TRBJ1-4; D is undetermined. V lost 5 bases, J lost 2 bases, and 12 bases lay in between. Germline CDR1 LNHDA, CDR2 SQIVND (reference sequence). The CDR3 is 15 amino acids. The DNA for the CDR3 is TGTGCCAGTAGTCCAGTCGGAGGGACTAATGAAAAACTGTTTTTT. Residues: CASSPVGGTNEKLFF.

In DNA form, the CDR3 reads TGTGCCAGTATTTCCAGGGATGCGCCTACTTCACCCCTCCACTTT. Protein: CASISRDAPTSPLHF. The J gene is TRBJ1-6, the V gene TRBV2; a weak D match, TRBD1 (5 bases). This CDR3 spans 15 amino acids. Germline V gene sequence: CDR1 SNHLY, CDR2 FYNNEI. V was clipped by 9 bases and J by 9 bases, with 21 bases between them.

V gene TRBV7-2 combines with J gene TRBJ2-1; TRBD1 aligns across 12 bases. The length of the CDR3 is 17 residues. The germline gives CDR1 SGHTA, CDR2 FQGNSA. Trimming cost V 0 bases and J 8 bases; bases outside gene matches: 8. As DNA, the CDR3 is TGTGCCAGCAGCTTAGCCGGGACAGGGGGCGCCTCCCATGAGCAGTTCTTC. Translating gives CASSLAGTGGASHEQFF.

The CDR3 DNA sequence: TGTGCCAGCAGCCCACACACCGGCGCGGGCTATGGCTACACCTTC. As protein: CASSPHTGAGYGYTF. This chain connects TRBV6-5 to TRBJ1-2; D gene ambiguous. This CDR3 spans 15 amino acids. Germline CDR1 reads MNHEY; CDR2 reads SVGAGI. Trimming took 6 bases from V and 4 from J, leaving 18 bases between them.

This chain uses TRBV19 with TRBJ2-3; D perhaps matches TRBD1 (5 bases). Germline V gene sequence: CDR1 LNHDA, CDR2 SQIVND (reference sequence). V was cut by 5 bases and J by 2 bases, with 17 bases left in between. The CDR3 has 16 residues. CDR3 amino acids: CASSQTNTGSTDTQYF. The CDR3, as DNA: TGTGCCAGTAGTCAGACGAATACAGGATCCACAGATACGCAGTATTTT.

This sequence joins TRBV28 and TRBJ1-5; the D gene is possibly TRBD1 (5 bases). CDR1 and CDR2 from the germline V gene are MDHEN and SYDVKM. The CDR3 runs 14 residues. Trimming removed 6 bases at V and 0 bases at J, with 9 bases between. The CDR3 nucleotides read TGTGCCAGCAGGTTGGGGGGTAGCAATCAGCCCCAGCATTTT. Its protein is CASRLGGSNQPQHF.

This chain links TRBV29-1 with TRBJ2-1; 8 nucleotides align to TRBD2. J was trimmed by 4 bases and V by 6 bases; bases with no gene match: 8. The CDR3 consists of 14 residues. Germline V CDR1 and CDR2: SQVTM, ANQGSEA. CDR3 sequence: CSVEPGLGYNEQFF. DNA for the CDR3: TGCAGCGTGGAGCCGGGACTAGGTTACAATGAGCAGTTCTTC.

The chain employs TRBV6-1 and TRBJ1-5; maybe TRBD1 (5 bases). This CDR3 is built from 14 residues. The V gene's germline CDR1 is MNHNS and CDR2 SASEGT. Trimming cost V 3 bases and J 6 bases, with 12 bases left between them. CDR3 DNA sequence: TGTGCCAGCAGTGATGGACGGAGGGGTCAGCCCCAGCATTTT. Residues: CASSDGRRGQPQHF.

This clone appeared a single time. V usage is TRBV25-1 and J usage is TRBJ1-2, with D maybe TRBD1 (5 bases). The CDR3 totals 14 residues. Germline V gene sequence: CDR1 MGHDK, CDR2 SYGVNS. Between the trimmed V and J ends, which lost 0 bases and 7 bases, there was a span of 12 bases. CDR3 bases: TGTGCCAGCAGTGAATACGGGGACTCCCTTGGCTACACCTTC. Its protein is CASSEYGDSLGYTF.

The genes are TRBV29-1 and TRBJ2-1, with 14 bases lining up with TRBD2. The V segment lost 3 bases and the J segment 7 bases; nucleotides outside the gene matches: 2. The V gene's germline CDR1 is SQVTM and CDR2 ANQGSEA. The CDR3 has 14 amino acids. CDR3 sequence (DNA): TGCAGCGTTGAGACTAGCGGGGGGGGTAATGAGCAGTTCTTC. Translating gives CSVETSGGGNEQFF.

The chain joins TRBV28 to TRBJ2-7; a weak D match, TRBD2 (7 bases). V dropped 4 bases and J dropped 2 bases, with 12 bases sitting between them. Per germline, CDR1 MDHEN and CDR2 SYDVKM. The CDR3 is made up of 14 amino acids. The DNA for the CDR3 is TGTGCCAGCAGTTCACCCGGGGGGCCCTACGAGCAGTACTTC. It is translated as CASSSPGGPYEQYF.

The chain recombines TRBV28 with TRBJ2-3, with D possibly matching TRBD2 (6 bases). The CDR3 contains 14 residues. V was shortened by 10 bases and J by 2 bases, with 16 bases between the two germline ends. Per the germline V gene, CDR1 is MDHEN and CDR2 is SYDVKM. The chain's CDR3 is CATLPGLITDTQYF. The CDR3 DNA is TGTGCCACCCTACCGGGACTGATCACAGATACGCAGTATTTT.

The genes are TRBV7-8 and TRBJ1-1, with 9 bases identical to TRBD1. The CDR3 covers 13 residues. V trimming: 6 bases; J trimming: 1 base; junction bases outside the gene matches: 0. CDR1 and CDR2 from the germline V gene are SGHVS and FQNEAQ. CDR3 DNA sequence: TGTGCCAGCAGGGGACAGGGGAACACTGAAGCTTTCTTT. Translation: CASRGQGNTEAFF.

The chain uses TRBV29-1 and TRBJ1-2; TRBD1 is a possible D gene (6 bases). Germline V CDR1 and CDR2: SQVTM, ANQGSEA. Trimming left V 7 bases short and J 4 bases short, with 10 bases between. The CDR3 sequence is 11 residues long. The CDR3 reads CSAEGGYGYTF. DNA for the CDR3: TGCAGCGCCGAAGGGGGCTATGGCTACACCTTC.

The V and J genes are TRBV18 and TRBJ2-1; 7 bases agree with TRBD2. The CDR3 spans 16 residues. Germline V lookup: CDR1 KGHSH, CDR2 LQKENI. J gave up 3 bases and V 1 base, and 6 bases lay outside the gene matches. The DNA of the CDR3 is TGTGCCAGCTCACCACAACGGGAGGTTTACTACAATGAGCAGTTCTTC. Translated, it gives CASSPQREVYYNEQFF. Filled out from reference TRBV18 and TRBJ2-1, the complete variable domain reads NAGVMQNPRHLVRRRGQEARLRCSPMKGHSHVYWYRQLPEEGLKFMVYLQKENIIDESGMPKERFSAEFPKEGPSILRIQQVVRGDSAAYFCASSPQREVYYNEQFFGPGTRLTVL.

The gene calls are TRBV4-3 and TRBJ2-1; 8 bases are a match to TRBD2. Germline V gene sequence: CDR1 LGHNA, CDR2 YSLEER. The ends lost 0 bases at V and 5 bases at J; junction bases unmatched: 9. The CDR3 has 17 amino acids. CDR3 DNA sequence: TGCGCCAGCAGCCAAGACACAGGCGGGAGGTTCGACAATGAGCAGTTCTTC. This codes for CASSQDTGGRFDNEQFF.

Concerning this clone: Other nucleotide sequences from this sample produce the same CDR3. This rearrangement joins TRBV5-1 to TRBJ1-1; unclear D gene. This CDR3 is 14 amino acids long. Germline V gene lookup returns CDR1 SGHRS and CDR2 YFSETQ. V shed 0 bases and J shed 1 base, with 7 bases lying between them. The CDR3 nucleotides read TGCGCCAGCAGCTTGGCGTCCGGGAACACTGAAGCTTTCTTT. Translated, it gives CASSLASGNTEAFF.

This chain links TRBV11-1 with TRBJ1-1; possible D gene TRBD1, 5 bases. The CDR3 loop spans 15 amino acids. CDR1 and CDR2 (germline): SGHAT, FQDESV (reference sequence). Trimming cost V 3 bases and J 1 base, with 12 bases left between them. The CDR3 region has the DNA TGTGCCAGCAGCTTTTATCTGGGGGGGAACACTGAAGCTTTCTTT. Protein sequence: CASSFYLGGNTEAFF.

The V gene is TRBV6-5, the J gene TRBJ1-6, with TRBD1 matching 10 bases. After removal of 0 bases from V and 13 bases from J, the junction contained 9 bases not matched to a gene. The germline CDR1 and CDR2 sequences are MNHEY and SVGAGI. The CDR3 length is 16 residues. The CDR3 region is CASSYSRGTGATPLHF. As DNA, the CDR3 is TGTGCCAGCAGTTACTCGAGGGGGACAGGGGCGACCCCCCTCCACTTT.

The chain uses TRBV7-8 and TRBJ1-6; 7 nucleotides line up with TRBD1. Germline V gene data show CDR1 as SGHVS and CDR2 as FQNEAQ. The J segment lost 13 bases and the V segment lost 11 bases, leaving 17 bases of the junction unmatched. The CDR3 length is 14 residues. For the CDR3, the DNA is TGTGCCGGGGGCCACGGAGGGGGCACCACTCCCCTCCACTTT. Its translation: CAGGHGGGTTPLHF. Complete variable domain (other parts from reference TRBV7-8 and TRBJ1-6): GAGVSQSPRYKVAKRGQDVALRCDPISGHVSLFWYQQALGQGPEFLTYFQNEAQLDKSGLPSDRFFAERPEGSVSTLKIQRTQQEDSAVYLCAGGHGGGTTPLHFGNGTRLTVT.

This CDR3 reads CASSPLGGQETQYF. The CDR3 DNA is TGCGCCAGCAGCCCCCTTGGGGGGCAAGAGACCCAGTACTTC. The V call is TRBV5-1, the J call TRBJ2-5; possibly TRBD2 for D (6 bases). V gave up 4 bases and J gave up 2 bases, with 12 bases separating them. Germline V gives CDR1 SGHRS, CDR2 YFSETQ. CDR3 length equals 14 residues.

The chain combines TRBV27 with TRBJ1-1, with a tentative D call TRBD1 (6 bases). V lost 8 bases to trimming and J lost 5 bases, with 15 bases between them. The CDR3 contains 13 residues. Looked up from germline, CDR1 is MNHEY and CDR2 is SMNVEV (reference sequence). The CDR3, as DNA: TGTGCCAGCCACGACAGGATCGGGACTGAAGCTTTCTTT. It yields the protein CASHDRIGTEAFF.

The chain links TRBV10-1 to TRBJ2-5, with TRBD2 matching over 8 bases. The V gene end was trimmed by 6 bases and the J gene end by 1 base; junction bases not matched to a gene: 4. This CDR3 is 14 amino acids long. Germline V gives CDR1 WNHNN, CDR2 SYGVQD (reference sequence). This CDR3 reads CASSLAGSQETQYF. DNA for the CDR3: TGCGCCAGCAGCTTAGCGGGAAGCCAAGAGACCCAGTACTTC.